The present T cell receptor beta chain was sequenced within a study of shared clonotypes between healthy human individuals. Splitting of each subset's genomic DNA was done evenly across several immunoSEQ plates. Produced via immunoSEQ multiplex PCR; TCRdb's table is partial and in-frame only. In the table there are about 2.1 million clones, 93% of which are singletons. As for this clone: Other DNA sequences within the sample encode an identical CDR3.

It was CD45RO-negative cells, positively selected for CCR7, that made up naive CD8 cells, with terminally differentiated effector memory CD45RA+ cells excluded. Every donor was a Caucasian adult from Nashville, Tennessee. Deletions cut 8 bases from V and 0 bases from J, with 11 bases between. Looked up from germline, CDR1 is MNHEY and CDR2 is SMNVEV (reference sequence). This CDR3 is 13 amino acids long. V and J are TRBV27 and TRBJ2-7; maybe TRBD1 (6 bases). The sequence derives from a man between 18 and 29 years old in good health. Some clones in this sample may be carry-over from other donors' samples. Sequencing was carried out using naive CD8+ T cells from PBMCs. CDR3 residues: CASGQGISYEQYF. DNA for the CDR3: TGTGCCAGCGGCCAGGGGATCTCCTACGAGCAGTACTTC.